Described below is a single T cell receptor (beta chain) sequence and its context. The germline gives CDR1 SGHRS, CDR2 YFSETQ. Between the trimmed V and J ends, which lost 5 bases and 4 bases, there was a span of 13 bases. The CDR3 is 13 amino acids. The entry originates in a study of cytomegalovirus exposure and HLA in healthy donors. Assay used: immunoSEQ multiplex PCR; TCRdb lists only in-frame clones, some missing. Of 140,000 to 150,000 clones in the sample, approximately 86% were seen once. This receptor was obtained from a young man in good health and CMV-seropositive. Sequencing was done on a sample of PBMCs. The genes are TRBV5-1 and TRBJ2-7, with a weak D call TRBD1 (5 bases). The CDR3 reads CASSTDSPYEQYF. CDR3 sequence (DNA): TGCGCCAGCAGTACCGACAGCCCATACGAGCAGTACTTC.